The rows below give T cell receptor beta chains drawn from one sample of a study of blood T cell repertoires in COVID-19. Data came from immunoSEQ multiplex PCR; TCRdb stores just in-frame clones and leaves some out. The repertoire includes approximately 220,000 clones, 80% of them detected once, and about 7% sits in the top ten. The sequencing input was PBMCs or T cells enriched from blood (not recorded which). These receptor sequences come from a woman aged 40 to 50 with acute COVID-19. Each CDR3 is given with its conserved first and last residue. The D gene is left open where the match is weak. Size tells how often a clone was seen (once, few, many) or the class of an expanded clone, and some rows leave it out.

size	D	V	length	J	DNA	CDR3
.	TRBD1	TRBV28	14	TRBJ1-1	TGTGCCAGCAAACTGGGGACAGCGAACACTGAAGCTTTCTTT	CASKLGTANTEAFF
.	.	TRBV4-3	15	TRBJ2-3	TGCGCCAGCAGCCAAGAATCACGGTCGCGGGATACGCAGTATTTT	CASSQESRSRDTQYF
.	.	TRBV4-1	13	TRBJ2-1	TGCGCCAGCGCGGTACCGCACTACAGGGAGCAGTTCTTC	CASAVPHYREQFF
.	TRBD1	TRBV6-5	12	TRBJ2-5	TGTGCCGCCGGACAGGGGGCGGAGACCCAGTACTTC	CAAGQGAETQYF
.	.	TRBV5-6	11	TRBJ1-1	TGTGCCAGCAGCTTTCGGGCTGAAGCTTTCTTT	CASSFRAEAFF
.	TRBD1	TRBV2	15	TRBJ1-4	TGTGCCAGCAGGGGACAGGGGTTAACTAATGAAAAACTGTTTTTT	CASRGQGLTNEKLFF
.	.	TRBV7-3	12	TRBJ2-2	TGTGCCAGCAGCTACAGCACCGGGGAGCTGTTTTTT	CASSYSTGELFF
once	.	TRBV10-3	14	TRBJ1-1	TGTGCCATCAGTGAGTCTGGTGGGGCCCCTGAAGCTTTCTTT	CAISESGGAPEAFF
.	.	TRBV28	14	TRBJ1-2	TGTGCCAGCTCAACCGGGTGGGGGGGCTATGGCTACACCTTC	CASSTGWGGYGYTF
.	.	TRBV24-1	12	TRBJ2-1	TGTGCCACCGGGGCGTCCTACAATGAGCAGTTCTTC	CATGASYNEQFF
.	.	TRBV10-3	14	TRBJ1-2	TGTGCCATCAGTGGTATTACAGGGTCGGATGGCTACACCTTC	CAISGITGSDGYTF
few	TRBD1	TRBV3-1/TRBV3-2	14	TRBJ1-1	TGTGCCAGCAGCCAAGGTACAGGGGGCTCGAGAGCTTTCTTT	CASSQGTGGSRAFF
.	TRBD2	TRBV27	17	TRBJ2-3	TGTGCCAGCAGTTTGACTAGCTGGGGGTCTAGCACAGATACGCAGTATTTT	CASSLTSWGSSTDTQYF
.	TRBD1	TRBV19	16	TRBJ1-1	TGTGCCAGTAGTACCGGACAGGTGCTCATGAACACTGAAGCTTTCTTT	CASSTGQVLMNTEAFF
.	.	TRBV7-2	14	TRBJ1-1	TGTGCCAGCAGCTTAGGAAGTGGAGGGAGGGGAGCTTTCTTT	CASSLGSGGRGAFF
.	TRBD2	TRBV7-3	14	TRBJ2-4	TGTGCCAGCAGCTCTGGGACTAGCGGAAACATTCAGTACTTC	CASSSGTSGNIQYF
.	.	TRBV18	14	TRBJ2-7	TGTGCCAGCTCATCTCGACAGGAGGCCTACGAGCAGTACTTC	CASSSRQEAYEQYF
.	.	TRBV6-5	15	TRBJ2-7	TGTGCCAGCAGTTATGGGACACTCGTTTCGAGCGAGCAGTACTTC	CASSYGTLVSSEQYF
.	TRBD1	TRBV2	16	TRBJ1-4	TGTGCCAGCAGTGAAGCAGACAGGGTAATAGGTGAAAAACTGTTTTTT	CASSEADRVIGEKLFF
once	.	TRBV9	14	TRBJ2-3	TGTGCCAGCAGCGTGGGCTACCCCCCAGATACGCAGTATTTT	CASSVGYPPDTQYF
.	.	TRBV15	15	TRBJ1-2	TGTGCCACCAGCAGAGGAGGGATTAATAACTATGGCTACACCTTC	CATSRGGINNYGYTF
few	TRBD2	TRBV7-2	13	TRBJ2-5	TGTGCCAGCAGACGGGAGGTACAAGAGACCCAGTACTTC	CASRREVQETQYF
.	.	TRBV18	16	TRBJ1-1	TGTGCCAGCTCACCAGAGATCGAGCTCCGGGAGACTGAAGCTTTCTTT	CASSPEIELRETEAFF
.	.	TRBV28	15	TRBJ1-4	TGTGCCAGCAGTCCGGGGGGGAGGTTTAATGAAAAACTGTTTTTT	CASSPGGRFNEKLFF
.	TRBD2	TRBV4-1	17	TRBJ2-5	TGCGCCAGCAGCCAGGAGGTAGCGGGGGCTAACAAGGTCCCCCAGTACTTC	CASSQEVAGANKVPQYF
once	.	TRBV6-5	16	TRBJ1-3	TGTGCCAGCAGTTCGCCGGTGGGGAGCTCTGGAAACACCATATATTTT	CASSSPVGSSGNTIYF
.	.	TRBV28	16	TRBJ1-5	TGTGCCAGCAGTCGCTGGAAGGCAGGGGGCAATCAGCCCCAGCATTTT	CASSRWKAGGNQPQHF
.	TRBD1	TRBV11-2	18	TRBJ1-6	TGTGCCAGCAGCTTAGCCCCTCCGGGACAGGGTTGGAATTCACCCCTCCACTTT	CASSLAPPGQGWNSPLHF
.	.	TRBV5-1	14	TRBJ2-5	TGCGCCAGCAGCTTTACTGCAGGGGACGAGACCCAGTACTTC	CASSFTAGDETQYF
.	.	TRBV30	13	TRBJ1-4	TGTGCCTGGAGGAGGAGTTATAATGAAAAACTGTTTTTT	CAWRRSYNEKLFF
.	TRBD1	TRBV24-1	16	TRBJ2-5	TGTGCCACCAGTGATTTGTCCAGGGGGCACCAAGAGACCCAGTACTTC	CATSDLSRGHQETQYF
.	.	TRBV7-9	12	TRBJ1-4	TGTGCCAGCAGCAGGAGTAATGAAAAACTGTTTTTT	CASSRSNEKLFF
.	.	TRBV19	13	TRBJ1-2	TGTGCCAGTGACGGGGGGGACGGCTATGGCTACACCTTC	CASDGGDGYGYTF
.	.	TRBV11-2	14	TRBJ1-5	TGTGCCAGCAGCACACAGGGAGCCCATCAGCCCCAGCATTTT	CASSTQGAHQPQHF
few	.	TRBV19	15	TRBJ2-2	TGTGCCAGTATTCCCGAAGGGGGTTACACCGGGGAGCTGTTTTTT	CASIPEGGYTGELFF
.	.	TRBV14	13	TRBJ1-6	TGTGCCAGCAGCCAAGACTCGGGTTCACCCCTCCACTTT	CASSQDSGSPLHF
.	.	TRBV7-2	14	TRBJ2-1	TGTGCCAGCAGCCGCCTCGGAGTTTACAATGAGCAGTTCTTC	CASSRLGVYNEQFF
.	TRBD2	TRBV5-1	19	TRBJ2-1	TGCGCCAGCAGCTTGTCCCTAGCGGGGGGGGAAAGCTCCTACAATGAGCAGTTCTTC	CASSLSLAGGESSYNEQFF
few	.	TRBV7-2	13	TRBJ1-6	TGTGCCAGCAGCTCAGACGGGATTTCACCCCTCCACTTT	CASSSDGISPLHF
.	TRBD1	TRBV15	14	TRBJ2-5	TGTGCCACCAGCAGTGGACAGGGAAAAGAGACCCAGTACTTC	CATSSGQGKETQYF
once	.	TRBV4-3	14	TRBJ2-7	TGCGCCAGCAGCCAAGACTCACAGTCCTACGAGCAGTACTTC	CASSQDSQSYEQYF
.	TRBD1	TRBV5-1	15	TRBJ1-1	TGCGCCAGCAGCATGCTAGGGGGCGCGTACACTGAAGCTTTCTTT	CASSMLGGAYTEAFF
.	TRBD2	TRBV7-2	16	TRBJ2-5	TGTGCCAGCAGTTCCGGGAGAGCGGGAGAAGGCGAGACCCAGTACTTC	CASSSGRAGEGETQYF
.	.	TRBV11-3	16	TRBJ2-1	TGTGCCAGCAGCCCACGGAGGGCCGATAATCACAATGAGCAGTTCTTC	CASSPRRADNHNEQFF
.	.	TRBV7-2	14	TRBJ1-2	TGTGCCAGCAGCCCGGGGGGTTCTAACTATGGCTACACCTTC	CASSPGGSNYGYTF
.	.	TRBV7-3	13	TRBJ2-7	TGTGCCAGCAGCTTTTCTCGGGACTACGAGCAGTACTTC	CASSFSRDYEQYF
.	.	TRBV6-5	16	TRBJ1-5	TGTGCCAGCAGTTACTCGTTTACCCGGGCGGGTCAGCCCCAGCATTTT	CASSYSFTRAGQPQHF
.	.	TRBV5-1	14	TRBJ2-3	TGCGCCAGCAAGTGGAATAGCGCCACAGATACGCAGTATTTT	CASKWNSATDTQYF
.	TRBD1	TRBV30	14	TRBJ2-5	TGTGCCTGGAGTGTAGGGGGCCGAGGCGAGACCCAGTACTTC	CAWSVGGRGETQYF
once	.	TRBV5-1	13	TRBJ2-7	TGCGCCAGCACGGACCCCCGGGGCTACGAGCAGTACTTC	CASTDPRGYEQYF
.	TRBD1	TRBV14	17	TRBJ1-2	TGTGCCAGCAGCCAAGGGGGGACAGGGAAATTCCTCTATGGCTACACCTTC	CASSQGGTGKFLYGYTF
.	TRBD1	TRBV29-1	13	TRBJ1-1	TGCAGCACAACAGGGGACGTGAACACTGAAGCTTTCTTT	CSTTGDVNTEAFF
.	.	TRBV5-4	12	TRBJ1-1	TGTGCCAGCAGCTTGGACGGTACTGAAGCTTTCTTT	CASSLDGTEAFF
.	TRBD1	TRBV28	17	TRBJ1-1	TGTGCCAGCAGTTCAATCAGGGGGCCAGTGGTTAACACTGAAGCTTTCTTT	CASSSIRGPVVNTEAFF
.	.	TRBV15	13	TRBJ1-2	TGTGCCACCAGCACCGACGGTACTATGGGCTACACCTTC	CATSTDGTMGYTF
.	.	TRBV5-1	12	TRBJ1-4	TGCGCCAGCAGTTTGGTCGGGGAAAAACTGTTTTTT	CASSLVGEKLFF
.	TRBD1	TRBV3-1/TRBV3-2	13	TRBJ1-1	TGTGCCAGCAGCCCAAGTAGACAGGGGGAAGCTTTCTTT	CASSPSRQGEAFF
.	.	TRBV6-1	15	TRBJ1-5	TGTGCCAGCAGTGAATCGGGGGGGTTCAATCAGCCCCAGCATTTT	CASSESGGFNQPQHF
once	.	TRBV7-9	14	TRBJ1-2	TGTGCCAGCAGCTTAGAGTGGACAGCTAGAAGCTACACCTTC	CASSLEWTARSYTF
.	.	TRBV7-9	13	TRBJ1-1	TGTGCCAGCAGTAATCAAACGCGGGGTGAAGCTTTCTTT	CASSNQTRGEAFF